The 2 T cell receptor beta chains reported below all come from one sample, sequenced in a study of blood T cells in healthy people across ages. Alongside a J-beta primer mix, a sample-barcoded 5' primer served in a second PCR lasting roughly 6 to 12 cycles. One entry per CDR3 protein results from TCRdb running MiXCR on the 5' RACE reads. This table has 870,000 or so distinct CDR3 sequences, under 35% appearing once. Specimen: blood. These receptors were obtained from a woman over 75 in good health.

Concerning this clonotype: A clone one base away is much larger, so this may be a read error. The chain links TRBV7-2 to TRBJ2-1; TRBD2 matches 12 bases. Germline CDR1 SGHTA, CDR2 FQGNSA. This CDR3 has 16 residues. V was clipped by 5 bases and J by 8 bases; unmatched bases: 10. Here the CDR3 reads CASSERASGGGYEQFF. The CDR3 DNA reads TGTGCCAGCAGCGAAAGGGCTAGCGGGGGGGGATATGAGCAGTTCTTC.

In this sample, this clonotype turned up many times. The chain combines TRBV7-2 with TRBJ2-7, with 8 bases identical to TRBD1. The CDR3 has 16 residues. Germline loops: CDR1 SGHTA, CDR2 FQGNSA. V was pared by 1 base and J by 6 bases, with 11 bases of the junction left unmatched. CDR3 protein: CASSLVGGQGSSEQYF. CDR3 sequence (DNA): TGTGCCAGCAGCTTAGTTGGCGGACAGGGTTCTTCCGAGCAGTACTTC.